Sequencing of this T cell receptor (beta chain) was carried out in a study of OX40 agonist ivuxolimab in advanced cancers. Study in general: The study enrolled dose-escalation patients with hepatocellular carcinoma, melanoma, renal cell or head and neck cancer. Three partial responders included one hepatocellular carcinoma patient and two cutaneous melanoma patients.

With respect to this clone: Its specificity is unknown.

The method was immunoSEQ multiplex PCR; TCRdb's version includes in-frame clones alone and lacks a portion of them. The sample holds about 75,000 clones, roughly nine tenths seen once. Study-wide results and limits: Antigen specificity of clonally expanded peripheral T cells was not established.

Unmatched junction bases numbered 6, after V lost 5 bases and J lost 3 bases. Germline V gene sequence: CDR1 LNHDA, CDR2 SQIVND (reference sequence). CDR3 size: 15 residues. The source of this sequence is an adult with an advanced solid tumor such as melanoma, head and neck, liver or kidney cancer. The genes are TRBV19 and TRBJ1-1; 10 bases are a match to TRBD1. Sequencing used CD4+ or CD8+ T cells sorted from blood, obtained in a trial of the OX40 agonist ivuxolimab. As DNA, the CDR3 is TGTGCCAGTAGTCCCGCCGGGACAGGGGACACTGAAGCTTTCTTT. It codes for CASSPAGTGDTEAFF.